This T cell receptor (beta chain) appears in the sequencing data of a study of blood T cell repertoires in COVID-19. Study context: Some COVID-19 samples were acute and others convalescent; all came from the United States, Italy and Spain. PBMCs, B-cell-depleted T cells, or T cells were the source of the cDNA or gDNA that made up the material.

It was during active infection that Seattle patients were enrolled and then longitudinally followed. This CDR3 spans 15 amino acids. Trimming cost V 1 base and J 3 bases, with 8 bases left between them. Per germline, CDR1 SGHRS and CDR2 YFSETQ. As processed by the authors: Amplified reference gene primers provided the basis for estimating nucleated cell counts. Produced via immunoSEQ multiplex PCR; TCRdb's table is partial and in-frame only. V and J calls plus clone size are reproduced from that table; the DNA served to infer D and trimming. The table shows 150,000 to 250,000 clones, with roughly 77% occurring only once. The sample holds a few counts of this clone.

The TCR comes from a woman aged 40 to 49 with COVID-19, enrolled during active disease. The sequencing sample was made of peripheral blood. The chain joins TRBV5-1 to TRBJ1-6; D perhaps matches TRBD1 (5 bases). The DNA for the CDR3 is TGCGCCAGCAGCTTGACAGGAGACTATAATTCACCCCTCCACTTT. The encoded protein is CASSLTGDYNSPLHF.